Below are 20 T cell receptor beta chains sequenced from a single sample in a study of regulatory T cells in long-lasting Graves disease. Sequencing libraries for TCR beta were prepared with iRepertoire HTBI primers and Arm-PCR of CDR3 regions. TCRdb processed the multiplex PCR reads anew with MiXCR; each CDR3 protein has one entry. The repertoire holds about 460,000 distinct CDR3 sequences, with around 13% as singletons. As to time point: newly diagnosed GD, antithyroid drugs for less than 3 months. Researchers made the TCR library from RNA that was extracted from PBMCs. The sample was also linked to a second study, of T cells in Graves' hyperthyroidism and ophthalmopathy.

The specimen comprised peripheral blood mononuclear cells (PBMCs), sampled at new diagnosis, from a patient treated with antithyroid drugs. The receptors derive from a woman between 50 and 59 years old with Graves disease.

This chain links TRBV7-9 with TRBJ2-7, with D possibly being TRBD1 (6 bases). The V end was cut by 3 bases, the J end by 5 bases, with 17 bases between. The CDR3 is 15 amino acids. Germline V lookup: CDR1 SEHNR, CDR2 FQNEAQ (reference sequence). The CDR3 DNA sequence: TGTGCCAGCAGCTTTATGGGGGCAGTCGAGAACGAGCAGTACTTC. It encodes CASSFMGAVENEQYF.

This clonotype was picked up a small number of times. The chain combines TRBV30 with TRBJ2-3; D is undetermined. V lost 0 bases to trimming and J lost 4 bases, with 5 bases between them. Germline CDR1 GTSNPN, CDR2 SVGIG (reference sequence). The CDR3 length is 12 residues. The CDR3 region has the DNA TGTGCCTGGAGTGTATTCCCAGATACGCAGTATTTT. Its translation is CAWSVFPDTQYF.

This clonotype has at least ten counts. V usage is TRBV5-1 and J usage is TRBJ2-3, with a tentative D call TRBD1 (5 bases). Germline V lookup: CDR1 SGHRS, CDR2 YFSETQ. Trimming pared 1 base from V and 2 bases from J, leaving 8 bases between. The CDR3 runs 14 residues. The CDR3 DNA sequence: TGCGCCAGCAGCTTGAGGGGAAACACAGATACGCAGTATTTT. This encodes CASSLRGNTDTQYF.

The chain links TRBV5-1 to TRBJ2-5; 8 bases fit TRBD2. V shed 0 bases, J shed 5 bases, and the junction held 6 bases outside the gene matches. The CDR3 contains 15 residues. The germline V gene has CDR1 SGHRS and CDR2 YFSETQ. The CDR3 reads CASSLGGAGVETQYF. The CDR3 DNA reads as TGCGCCAGCAGCTTGGGCGGAGCGGGAGTTGAGACCCAGTACTTC.

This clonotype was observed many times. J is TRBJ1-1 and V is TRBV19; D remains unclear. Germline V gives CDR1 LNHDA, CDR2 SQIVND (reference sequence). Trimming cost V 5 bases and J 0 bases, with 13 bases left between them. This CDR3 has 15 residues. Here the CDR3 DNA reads TGTGCCAGTAGTCGAACGTACCCCATGAACACTGAAGCTTTCTTT. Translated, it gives CASSRTYPMNTEAFF.

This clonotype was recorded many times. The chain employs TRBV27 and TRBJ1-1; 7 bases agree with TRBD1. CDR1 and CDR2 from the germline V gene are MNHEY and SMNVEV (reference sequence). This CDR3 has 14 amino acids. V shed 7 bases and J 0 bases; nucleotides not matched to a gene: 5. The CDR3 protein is CASKETGLNTEAFF. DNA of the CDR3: TGTGCCAGCAAAGAGACAGGGTTGAACACTGAAGCTTTCTTT.

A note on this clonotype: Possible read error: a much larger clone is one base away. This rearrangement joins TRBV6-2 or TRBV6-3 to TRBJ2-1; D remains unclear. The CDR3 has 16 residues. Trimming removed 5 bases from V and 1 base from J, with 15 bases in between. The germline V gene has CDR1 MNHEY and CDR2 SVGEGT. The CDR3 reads CASSDPRHLSYNEQFF. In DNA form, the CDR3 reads TGTGCCAGCAGTGATCCGAGACACCTATCCTACAATGAGCAGTTCTTC.

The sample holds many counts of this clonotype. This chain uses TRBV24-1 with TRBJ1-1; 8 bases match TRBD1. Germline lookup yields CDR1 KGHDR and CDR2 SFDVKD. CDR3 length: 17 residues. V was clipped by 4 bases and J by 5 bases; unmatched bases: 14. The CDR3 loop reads CATSESGQGPGGTEAFF. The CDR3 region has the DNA TGTGCCACCAGTGAGTCTGGACAGGGTCCCGGGGGGACTGAAGCTTTCTTT.

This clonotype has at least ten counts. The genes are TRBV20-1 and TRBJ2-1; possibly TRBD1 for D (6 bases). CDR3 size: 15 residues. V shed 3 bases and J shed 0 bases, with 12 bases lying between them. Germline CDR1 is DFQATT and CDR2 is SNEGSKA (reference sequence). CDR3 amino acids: CSARLQGRSYNEQFF. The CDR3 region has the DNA TGCAGTGCTAGGCTACAGGGCCGCTCCTACAATGAGCAGTTCTTC.

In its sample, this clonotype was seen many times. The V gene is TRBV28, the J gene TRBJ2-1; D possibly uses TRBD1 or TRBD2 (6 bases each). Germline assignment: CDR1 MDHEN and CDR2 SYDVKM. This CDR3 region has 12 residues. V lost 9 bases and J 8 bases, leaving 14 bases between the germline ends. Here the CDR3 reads CASSLEGDEQFF. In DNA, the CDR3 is TGTGCCAGTAGCTTGGAGGGGGATGAGCAGTTCTTC.

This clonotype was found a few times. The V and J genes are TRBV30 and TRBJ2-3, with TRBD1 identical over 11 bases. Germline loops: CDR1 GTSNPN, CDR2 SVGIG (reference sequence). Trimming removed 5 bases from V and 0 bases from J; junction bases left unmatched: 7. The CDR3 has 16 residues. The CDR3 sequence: CAWGQGAGDSTDTQYF. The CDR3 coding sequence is TGTGCCTGGGGACAGGGGGCCGGGGATAGCACAGATACGCAGTATTTT.

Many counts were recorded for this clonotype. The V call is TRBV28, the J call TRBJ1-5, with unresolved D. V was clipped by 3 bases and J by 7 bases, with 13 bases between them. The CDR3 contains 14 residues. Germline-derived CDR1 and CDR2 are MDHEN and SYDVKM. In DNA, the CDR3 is TGTGCCAGCAGTTTCATCCGGGGAGAGCAGCCCCAGCATTTT. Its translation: CASSFIRGEQPQHF.

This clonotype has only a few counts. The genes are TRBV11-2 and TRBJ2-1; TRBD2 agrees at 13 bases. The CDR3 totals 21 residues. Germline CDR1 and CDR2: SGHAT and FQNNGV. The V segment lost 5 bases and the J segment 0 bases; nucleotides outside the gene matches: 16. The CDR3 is CASSQAPGLAGISSSYNEQFF. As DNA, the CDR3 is TGTGCCAGCAGCCAAGCACCGGGACTAGCGGGGATATCCAGCTCCTACAATGAGCAGTTCTTC.

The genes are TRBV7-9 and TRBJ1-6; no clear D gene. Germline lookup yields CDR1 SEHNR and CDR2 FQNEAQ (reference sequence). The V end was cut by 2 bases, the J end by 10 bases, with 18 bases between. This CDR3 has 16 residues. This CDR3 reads CASSLMPDRAGSPLHF. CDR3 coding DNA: TGTGCCAGCAGCTTAATGCCCGACCGTGCCGGGTCACCCCTCCACTTT. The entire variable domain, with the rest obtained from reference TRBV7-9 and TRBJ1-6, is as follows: DTGVSQNPRHKITKRGQNVTFRCDPISEHNRLYWYRQTLGQGPEFLTYFQNEAQLEKSRLLSDRFSAERPKGSFSTLEIQRTEQGDSAMYLCASSLMPDRAGSPLHFGNGTRLTVT.

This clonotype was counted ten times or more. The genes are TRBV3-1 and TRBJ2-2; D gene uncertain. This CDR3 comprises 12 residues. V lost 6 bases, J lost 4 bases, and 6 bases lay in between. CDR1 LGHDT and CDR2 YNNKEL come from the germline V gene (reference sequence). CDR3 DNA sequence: TGTGCCAGCAGGGGGTTCACCGGGGAGCTGTTTTTT. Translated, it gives CASRGFTGELFF.

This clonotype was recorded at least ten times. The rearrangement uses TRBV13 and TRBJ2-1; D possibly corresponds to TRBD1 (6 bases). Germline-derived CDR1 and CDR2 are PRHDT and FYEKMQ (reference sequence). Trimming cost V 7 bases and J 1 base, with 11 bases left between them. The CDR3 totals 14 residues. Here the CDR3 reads CASNPGVSYNEQFF. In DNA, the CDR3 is TGTGCCAGCAATCCAGGGGTGTCCTACAATGAGCAGTTCTTC.

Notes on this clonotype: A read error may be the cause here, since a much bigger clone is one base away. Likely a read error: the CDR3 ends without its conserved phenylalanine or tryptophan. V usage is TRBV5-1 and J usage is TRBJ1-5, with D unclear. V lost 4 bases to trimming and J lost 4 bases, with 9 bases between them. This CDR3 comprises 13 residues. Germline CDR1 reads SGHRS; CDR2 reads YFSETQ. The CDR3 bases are TGCGCCAGCAGCGCGGACGGGAATCAGCCCCAGCATTCT. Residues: CASSADGNQPQHS.

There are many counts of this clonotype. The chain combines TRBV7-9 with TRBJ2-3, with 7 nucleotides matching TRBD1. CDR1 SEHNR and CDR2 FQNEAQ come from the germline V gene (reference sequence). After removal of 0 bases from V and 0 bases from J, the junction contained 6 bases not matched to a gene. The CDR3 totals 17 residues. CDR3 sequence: CASSLANRGPSTDTQYF. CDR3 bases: TGTGCCAGCAGCTTAGCCAACAGGGGTCCTAGCACAGATACGCAGTATTTT.

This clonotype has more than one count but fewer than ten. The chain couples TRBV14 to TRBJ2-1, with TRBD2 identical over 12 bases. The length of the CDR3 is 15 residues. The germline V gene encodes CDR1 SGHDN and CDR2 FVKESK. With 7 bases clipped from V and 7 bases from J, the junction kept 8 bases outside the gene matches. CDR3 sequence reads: CASNPTSGSANEQFF. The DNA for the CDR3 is TGTGCCAGCAACCCGACTAGCGGGAGTGCAAATGAGCAGTTCTTC.

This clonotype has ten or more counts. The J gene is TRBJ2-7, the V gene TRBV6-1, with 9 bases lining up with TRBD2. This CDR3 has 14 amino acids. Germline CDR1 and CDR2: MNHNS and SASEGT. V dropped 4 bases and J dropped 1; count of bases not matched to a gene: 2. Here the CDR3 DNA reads TGTGCCAGCAGTGGACTAGCGGCTTCCTACGAGCAGTACTTC. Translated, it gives CASSGLAASYEQYF.